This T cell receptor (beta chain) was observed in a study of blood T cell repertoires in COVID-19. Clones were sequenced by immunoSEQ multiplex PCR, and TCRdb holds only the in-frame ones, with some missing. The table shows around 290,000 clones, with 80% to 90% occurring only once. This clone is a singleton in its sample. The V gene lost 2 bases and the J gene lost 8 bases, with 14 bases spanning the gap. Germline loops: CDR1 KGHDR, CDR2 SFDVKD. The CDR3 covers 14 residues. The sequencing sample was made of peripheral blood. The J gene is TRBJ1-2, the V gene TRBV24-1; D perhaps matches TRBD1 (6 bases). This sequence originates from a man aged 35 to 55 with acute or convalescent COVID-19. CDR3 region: CATSDSGTLAGYTF. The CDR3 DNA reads TGTGCCACCAGTGATTCGGGGACATTAGCCGGCTACACCTTC.